The 3 T cell receptor beta chains listed next were all sequenced from one sample in a study of blood T cell repertoires in COVID-19. TCRdb's copy holds only in-frame clones and misses some; the assay was immunoSEQ multiplex PCR. The sample holds about 190,000 clones; approximately 86% are singletons and the top ten take under 2.5%. Sequencing was done on a sample of peripheral blood. The receptors were sampled from a man in his 70s with active or convalescent COVID-19.

The chain joins TRBV2 to TRBJ1-4, with D possibly TRBD1 on 5 matching bases. CDR1 SNHLY and CDR2 FYNNEI come from the germline V gene. This CDR3 is built from 11 residues. Trimming shortened V by 8 bases and J by 7 bases, and 8 bases separated the two germline ends. In DNA form, the CDR3 reads TGTGCCAGCGGGACTCTTGAAAAACTGTTTTTT. As protein: CASGTLEKLFF.

This clone was picked up a small number of times. The chain combines TRBV29-1 with TRBJ1-3; possible D gene TRBD1, 6 bases. This CDR3 spans 14 amino acids. Trimming removed 6 bases at V and 0 bases at J, with 12 bases between. Germline V lookup: CDR1 SQVTM, CDR2 ANQGSEA. The CDR3, as DNA: TGCAGCGTAGGAGACAGGACCTCTGGAAACACCATATATTTT. This gives the protein CSVGDRTSGNTIYF. The full variable domain, in which reference TRBV29-1 and TRBJ1-3 provide the parts outside the CDR3, is SAVISQKPSRDICQRGTSLTIQCQVDSQVTMMFWYRQQPGQSLTLIATANQGSEATYESGFVIDKFPISRPNLTFSTLTVSNMSPEDSSIYLCSVGDRTSGNTIYFGEGSWLTVV.

J is TRBJ2-1 and V is TRBV28; 8 nucleotides line up with TRBD2. The CDR3 extends over 16 amino acids. Germline loops: CDR1 MDHEN, CDR2 SYDVKM. V shed 6 bases and J 0 bases; nucleotides not matched to a gene: 7. The CDR3 sequence is CASSPTGGSSYNEQFF. As DNA, the CDR3 is TGTGCCAGCAGCCCTACGGGGGGGAGCTCCTACAATGAGCAGTTCTTC.